The clone carrying this T cell receptor (beta chain) has more than one count but fewer than ten. The data stem from a study of shared T cell receptors in the human thymus. TCRdb's copy holds only in-frame clones and misses some; the assay was immunoSEQ multiplex PCR. The profile shows 700,000 or so clones, 80% to 90% of them singletons. Germline V lookup: CDR1 MGHRA, CDR2 YSYEKL. Trimming shortened V by 4 bases and J by 1 base, and 16 bases separated the two germline ends. The CDR3 runs 16 residues. These same records also appear under a second study, on human thymus T cells. This second report adds: Corrective heart surgery yielded the resections from which the thymus tissue came. Related work showed strongly overlapping thymic repertoires across unrelated individuals.

Source material: thymocytes. The gene calls are TRBV4-1 and TRBJ1-1; the D gene is possibly TRBD1 (6 bases). The sequence was obtained from a girl under three years old with a congenital heart defect. This CDR3 is CASSPRGDRQNTEAFF. In DNA form, the CDR3 reads TGCGCCAGCAGCCCCAGGGGAGACAGACAGAACACTGAAGCTTTCTTT.